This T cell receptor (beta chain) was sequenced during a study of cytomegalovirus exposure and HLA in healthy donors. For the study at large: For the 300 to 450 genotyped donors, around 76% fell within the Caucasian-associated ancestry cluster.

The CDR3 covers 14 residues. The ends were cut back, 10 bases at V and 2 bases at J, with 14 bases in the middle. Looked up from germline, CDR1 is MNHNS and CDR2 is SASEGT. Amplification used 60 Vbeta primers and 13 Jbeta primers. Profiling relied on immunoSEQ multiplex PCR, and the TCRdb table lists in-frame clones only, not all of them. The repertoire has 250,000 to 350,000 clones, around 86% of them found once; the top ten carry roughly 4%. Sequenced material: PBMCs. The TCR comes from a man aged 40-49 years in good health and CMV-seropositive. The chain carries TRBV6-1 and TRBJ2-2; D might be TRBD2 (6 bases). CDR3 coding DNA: TGTGCCACCTCTGCGGGATCTAACACCGGGGAGCTGTTTTTT. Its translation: CATSAGSNTGELFF.